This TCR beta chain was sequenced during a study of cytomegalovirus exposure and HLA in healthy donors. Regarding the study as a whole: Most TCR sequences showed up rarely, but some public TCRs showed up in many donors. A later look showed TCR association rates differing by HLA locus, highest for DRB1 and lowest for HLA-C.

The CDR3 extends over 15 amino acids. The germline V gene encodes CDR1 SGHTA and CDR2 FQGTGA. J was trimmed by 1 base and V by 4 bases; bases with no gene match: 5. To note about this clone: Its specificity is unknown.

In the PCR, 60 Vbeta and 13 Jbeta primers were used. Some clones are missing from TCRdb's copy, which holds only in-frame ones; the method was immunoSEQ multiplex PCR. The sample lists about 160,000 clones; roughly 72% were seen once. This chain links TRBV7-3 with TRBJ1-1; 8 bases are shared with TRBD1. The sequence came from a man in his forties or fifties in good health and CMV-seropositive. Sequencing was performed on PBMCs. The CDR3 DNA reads TGTGCCAGCAGCTCTCATGGGACAGGGAACACTGAAGCTTTCTTT. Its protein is CASSSHGTGNTEAFF.